Described below is a single TCR beta chain sequence and its context. Its antigen is not identified. This record comes from a study of cytomegalovirus exposure and HLA in healthy donors. Study observations and caveats: Subsequent analysis showed first-cohort TCR clusters tending to co-occur in about 110 validation repertoires.

V was trimmed by 6 bases and J by 1 base, leaving 18 bases between them. The germline CDR1 and CDR2 sequences are MNHEY and SMNVEV (reference sequence). This CDR3 has 16 residues. Sequenced by immunoSEQ multiplex PCR; TCRdb stores in-frame clones only, minus some. The sample contains around 230,000 clones, about 90% of which appear only once. This chain joins TRBV27 and TRBJ1-1; possible D gene TRBD1, 6 bases. Specimen: PBMCs. The origin of this receptor is a young woman in good health and CMV-seropositive. The CDR3 is CASSNRGGAENTEAFF. CDR3 bases: TGTGCCAGCAGCAATCGAGGGGGTGCAGAGAACACTGAAGCTTTCTTT.